The entry that follows covers one T cell receptor beta chain sequence. Antigen: not known. The data stem from a study of cytomegalovirus exposure and HLA in healthy donors. Study-level information: Counted in an early data release were about 85 million unique TCRs from HLA-typed donors.

Study-level findings and limits: One variant, a missense change in DCLRE1C, was linked in a later analysis to TCR beta V- and J-gene trimming. Fewer N-insertions (relative to the approximately 670-donor mean) were reportedly seen in an Asian-associated ancestry cluster in a later analysis.

Trimming shortened V by 8 bases and J by 4 bases, and 17 bases separated the two germline ends. Germline loops: CDR1 LNHDA, CDR2 SQIVND (reference sequence). CDR3 length: 15 amino acids. Amplification used 60 Vbeta primers and 13 Jbeta primers. Method: immunoSEQ multiplex PCR; TCRdb's copy keeps in-frame clones and lacks some. The sample has around 150,000 clones; roughly 87% are singletons. The receptor was isolated from a woman between 25 and 40 years old in good health and CMV-seronegative. The sequenced sample was PBMCs. This chain joins TRBV19 and TRBJ1-4, with D maybe TRBD1 (5 bases). CDR3 DNA: TGTGCCAGTTTGCTAACTGGGGCTTATAATGAAAAACTGTTTTTT. This encodes CASLLTGAYNEKLFF.